This T cell receptor beta chain is from a study of CD4 T cells in relation to SARS-CoV-2 and coronaviruses. Concerning this clone: The target antigen is unknown.

CDR1 SNHLY and CDR2 FYNNEI come from the germline V gene. Trimming cost V 4 bases and J 7 bases, with 11 bases left between them. This CDR3 has 14 amino acids. The unexposed donors gave CD4+ T cells in 2011-2018, prior to COVID-19. Isolation of CD4+ T cells took place after approximately eleven days in culture. Some 1.9 million PBMCs per well were cultured with approximately 9.5 IU/ml IL-2. Sequencing was performed with immunoSEQ multiplex PCR; in TCRdb, only in-frame clones are kept and a portion is missing. The sample comprises approximately 16,000 clones, about 82% of which are singletons, and roughly 39% rests with the top ten.

Specimen: CD4+ T cells from PBMCs, cultured in vitro. The chain is built from TRBV2 and TRBJ1-6; D gene uncertain. The TCR originated in a human donor in good health. This CDR3 is CASSVRTENSPLHF. In DNA, the CDR3 is TGTGCCAGCAGTGTCCGCACAGAAAATTCACCCCTCCACTTT.